This T cell receptor (beta chain) was captured in a study of OX40 agonist ivuxolimab in advanced cancers. Overall study: The patients received agonistic anti-OX40 (CD134) antibody ivuxolimab. Intravenous ivuxolimab at 0.01 to 10 mg/kg was given to patients every 2 weeks. Having had anti-PD-1, anti-PD-L1 or anti-CTLA-4 therapy before was allowed, and 40% to 45% had some. General study results and limits: CD4+ and CD8+ T cells in blood underwent clonal expansion by week 6 at 0.1 to 3.0 mg/kg.

Germline V gene lookup returns CDR1 MNHEY and CDR2 SMNVEV (reference sequence). The CDR3 has 12 residues. V was cut by 3 bases and J by 5 bases, with 5 bases left in between. Remarks on this clone: Its target is unknown.

The protocol was immunoSEQ multiplex PCR, while the TCRdb copy is restricted to in-frame clones and leaves out a portion. Seen here are tens of thousands of clones, 92% observed once, and the top ten hold approximately 8%. V gene TRBV27 combines with J gene TRBJ2-1; no firm D call. Sequencing used CD4+ or CD8+ T cells sorted from blood, obtained in a trial of the OX40 agonist ivuxolimab. The origin of this receptor is an adult with an advanced solid tumor such as melanoma, head and neck, liver or kidney cancer. This CDR3 reads CASSFPDNEQFF. The CDR3 region has the DNA TGTGCCAGCAGTTTCCCCGACAATGAGCAGTTCTTC.